This entry describes one TCR beta chain. Its target is unknown. V was shortened by 1 base and J by 5 bases, with 18 bases between the two germline ends. The CDR3 is 16 residues long. Germline V gene sequence: CDR1 MNHEY, CDR2 SMNVEV (reference sequence). Repertoires were generated with immunoSEQ multiplex PCR, while TCRdb's copy carries only in-frame clones and drops some. The sample consists of about 120,000 clones, approximately 95% of them appearing once. This specimen comes from a study of graft-versus-host responses after intestinal transplantation. Study-wide context: Anti-thymocyte globulin induction, then tacrolimus and steroids for around 3 years, went to all recipients. Study observations and caveats: Allograft graft-versus-host to host-versus-graft clonal ratios ran high in patients with graft-donor T cell macrochimerism. Detected in recipient marrow were GvH clones, some of which were first observed in ileum or blood. Early declines in HvG clones that occurred post-transplant were associated with peak circulating GvH clone levels.

This TCR derives from a human donor who received an intestinal transplant. The chain uses TRBV27 and TRBJ2-7; D remains unclear. This specimen consisted of unstimulated CD8+ T cells sorted from spleen or lymph node cells, obtained before intestinal transplant. CDR3 sequence: CASSLLPTSVRNEQYF. DNA of the CDR3: TGTGCCAGCAGTTTATTGCCGACATCTGTCCGGAACGAGCAGTACTTC.